Listed below are T cell receptor beta chains from one sample, sequenced in a study of blood T cell repertoires in COVID-19. Method: immunoSEQ multiplex PCR; TCRdb's copy keeps in-frame clones and lacks some. The repertoire holds around 260,000 clones, approximately 85% seen once, with 0.87% in the top ten. The sequencing input was peripheral blood. These receptors all stem from a human donor with COVID-19, enrolled during active disease. The donor label of this sample is uncertain. Each CDR3 is given with its conserved first and last residue. Each record gives: J gene, clone size, V gene, CDR3 length, D gene, CDR3 protein, CDR3 DNA. The D gene is left open where the match is weak. Some rows have no size entry. The others give once, few or many, or a class for an expanded clone.

J: TRBJ2-1; size: NA; V: TRBV4-1; length: 20; D: TRBD2; CDR3: CASSQRTLASGSRSYNEQFF; DNA: TGCGCCAGCAGCCAAAGGACCTTGGCTAGCGGGTCACGCTCCTACAATGAGCAGTTCTTC
J: TRBJ1-2; size: NA; V: TRBV13; length: 12; D: NA; CDR3: CASSKQDYGYTF; DNA: TGTGCCAGCAGCAAACAAGACTATGGCTACACCTTC
J: TRBJ2-5; size: NA; V: TRBV6-5; length: 13; D: TRBD1; CDR3: CASSRGQQETQYF; DNA: TGTGCCAGCAGTAGGGGACAGCAGGAGACCCAGTACTTC
J: TRBJ2-6; size: NA; V: TRBV7-9; length: 15; D: NA; CDR3: CASSLWEAGANVLTF; DNA: TGTGCCAGCAGCTTATGGGAGGCTGGGGCCAACGTCCTGACTTTC
J: TRBJ2-7; size: NA; V: TRBV7-2; length: 17; D: TRBD1; CDR3: CASSFSTGQPSSYEQYF; DNA: TGTGCCAGCAGTTTTTCTACGGGACAGCCTTCCTCCTACGAGCAGTACTTC
J: TRBJ1-4; size: NA; V: TRBV30; length: 14; D: NA; CDR3: CAWSVPGSNEKLFF; DNA: TGTGCCTGGAGTGTACCGGGTTCTAATGAAAAACTGTTTTTT
J: TRBJ2-2; size: NA; V: TRBV19; length: 11; D: NA; CDR3: CASRLTGELFF; DNA: TGTGCCAGTAGACTAACCGGGGAGCTGTTTTTT
J: TRBJ2-1; size: NA; V: TRBV29-1; length: 14; D: NA; CDR3: CSVEGRGTGNEQFF; DNA: TGCAGCGTTGAAGGCCGTGGGACTGGAAATGAGCAGTTCTTC
J: TRBJ2-5; size: NA; V: TRBV11-2; length: 16; D: TRBD2; CDR3: CASSPGLAGIQETQYF; DNA: TGTGCCAGCAGCCCGGGACTAGCGGGGATACAAGAGACCCAGTACTTC
J: TRBJ1-1; size: NA; V: TRBV3-1/TRBV3-2; length: 14; D: NA; CDR3: CASSPGLRNTEAFF; DNA: TGTGCCAGCAGCCCGGGTCTGCGGAACACTGAAGCTTTCTTT
J: TRBJ1-6; size: NA; V: TRBV2; length: 15; D: TRBD1; CDR3: CASSYRGQGNSPLHF; DNA: TGTGCCAGCAGTTACAGGGGGCAAGGTAATTCACCCCTCCACTTT
J: TRBJ2-3; size: NA; V: TRBV7-2; length: 14; D: NA; CDR3: CASSLDHYTDTQYF; DNA: TGTGCCAGCAGCTTAGACCACTACACAGATACGCAGTATTTT
J: TRBJ2-7; size: NA; V: TRBV7-3; length: 14; D: TRBD1; CDR3: CASSLTGTDYEQYF; DNA: TGTGCCAGCAGCTTAACGGGGACAGATTACGAGCAGTACTTC
J: TRBJ2-4; size: NA; V: TRBV3-1/TRBV3-2; length: 13; D: NA; CDR3: CASSQGSENIQYF; DNA: TGTGCCAGCAGCCAAGGTTCAGAAAACATTCAGTACTTC
J: TRBJ1-4; size: few; V: TRBV19; length: 13; D: TRBD1; CDR3: CASSAGQGVKLFF; DNA: TGTGCCAGTAGTGCTGGACAGGGCGTTAAACTGTTTTTT
J: TRBJ2-5; size: NA; V: TRBV6-5; length: 14; D: TRBD1; CDR3: CASTLDRGQETQYF; DNA: TGTGCCAGCACCCTAGACAGGGGGCAGGAGACCCAGTACTTC
J: TRBJ1-1; size: NA; V: TRBV29-1; length: 13; D: TRBD1; CDR3: CSVEGQGLTEAFF; DNA: TGCAGCGTTGAAGGACAGGGCTTAACTGAAGCTTTCTTT
J: TRBJ1-3; size: NA; V: TRBV7-2; length: 12; D: NA; CDR3: CASGWAGNTIYF; DNA: TGTGCCAGCGGTTGGGCCGGAAACACCATATATTTT
J: TRBJ2-1; size: NA; V: TRBV5-4; length: 15; D: TRBD2; CDR3: CASSLGGSPYNEQFF; DNA: TGTGCCAGCAGCTTGGGCGGGAGCCCCTACAATGAGCAGTTCTTC
J: TRBJ1-5; size: few; V: TRBV18; length: 17; D: TRBD1; CDR3: CASSPGTGLYSNQPQHF; DNA: TGTGCCAGCTCACCAGGGACAGGACTTTATAGCAATCAGCCCCAGCATTTT
J: TRBJ1-1; size: NA; V: TRBV3-1/TRBV3-2; length: 13; D: NA; CDR3: CASSPHTNTEAFF; DNA: TGTGCCAGCAGCCCCCACACGAACACTGAAGCTTTCTTT
J: TRBJ1-5; size: NA; V: TRBV5-6; length: 14; D: TRBD1; CDR3: CASSRTGGDQPQHF; DNA: TGTGCCAGCAGCCGGACAGGGGGTGATCAGCCCCAGCATTTT
J: TRBJ2-3; size: NA; V: TRBV2; length: 12; D: NA; CDR3: CASTLTADTQYF; DNA: TGTGCCAGCACCCTGACAGCCGATACGCAGTATTTT
J: TRBJ1-3; size: NA; V: TRBV10-3; length: 14; D: NA; CDR3: CAMHTESSGNTIYF; DNA: TGTGCCATGCACACAGAGAGCTCTGGAAACACCATATATTTT
J: TRBJ1-3; size: NA; V: TRBV9; length: 16; D: TRBD1; CDR3: CASSPPGQGSGNTIYF; DNA: TGTGCCAGCAGCCCTCCGGGACAGGGCTCTGGAAACACCATATATTTT
J: TRBJ2-3; size: NA; V: TRBV10-1; length: 13; D: NA; CDR3: CASSDSGIPTQYF; DNA: TGCGCCAGCAGTGATTCCGGGATTCCTACGCAGTATTTT
J: TRBJ1-2; size: once; V: TRBV30; length: 13; D: TRBD1; CDR3: CAWGLGQGDGYTF; DNA: TGTGCCTGGGGACTGGGACAGGGGGACGGCTACACCTTC
J: TRBJ2-7; size: NA; V: TRBV29-1; length: 13; D: TRBD1; CDR3: CSGETGGGGEQYF; DNA: TGCAGCGGAGAGACAGGGGGTGGTGGTGAGCAGTACTTC
J: TRBJ2-1; size: NA; V: TRBV24-1; length: 15; D: NA; CDR3: CATSDPSGTYNEQFF; DNA: TGTGCCACCAGTGATCCGAGCGGCACCTACAATGAGCAGTTCTTC
J: TRBJ2-3; size: NA; V: TRBV7-9; length: 18; D: TRBD2; CDR3: CASSLPPRLAGLTDTQYF; DNA: TGTGCCAGCAGCTTACCGCCCAGACTAGCGGGACTCACAGATACGCAGTATTTT
J: TRBJ1-3; size: NA; V: TRBV19; length: 14; D: NA; CDR3: CASTWGGSGNTIYF; DNA: TGTGCCAGTACTTGGGGAGGCTCTGGAAACACCATATATTTT
J: TRBJ1-5; size: NA; V: TRBV6-5; length: 15; D: TRBD1; CDR3: CASSKQPTGGQPQHF; DNA: TGTGCCAGCAGTAAACAACCCACAGGGGGTCAGCCCCAGCATTTT
J: TRBJ1-2; size: few; V: TRBV12-3/TRBV12-4; length: 13; D: NA; CDR3: CASSQQGFDGYTF; DNA: TGTGCCAGCAGTCAGCAGGGATTTGATGGCTACACCTTC
J: TRBJ2-7; size: NA; V: TRBV21-1; length: 16; D: NA; CDR3: CASSKAPSGSCYEQYF; DNA: TGTGCCAGCAGCAAAGCTCCTAGCGGGAGCTGCTACGAGCAGTACTTC
J: TRBJ1-3; size: NA; V: TRBV4-2; length: 16; D: NA; CDR3: CASSQGRLRSGNTIYF; DNA: TGTGCCAGCAGCCAAGGCAGACTTCGCTCTGGAAACACCATATATTTT
J: TRBJ1-1; size: NA; V: TRBV9; length: 17; D: NA; CDR3: CASSPQAGVGMNTEAFF; DNA: TGTGCCAGCAGCCCCCAAGCCGGGGTCGGGATGAACACTGAAGCTTTCTTT
J: TRBJ1-5; size: NA; V: TRBV6-5; length: 13; D: TRBD1; CDR3: CASKTGDNQPQHF; DNA: TGTGCCAGCAAGACAGGGGACAATCAGCCCCAGCATTTT
J: TRBJ2-3; size: NA; V: TRBV4-3; length: 13; D: NA; CDR3: CASSQQDRDTQYF; DNA: TGCGCCAGCAGCCAACAAGATAGAGATACGCAGTATTTT
J: TRBJ2-3; size: NA; V: TRBV7-8; length: 15; D: NA; CDR3: CASSFLLGAQDTQYF; DNA: TGTGCCAGCAGCTTTCTGCTGGGGGCTCAAGATACGCAGTATTTT
J: TRBJ1-1; size: NA; V: TRBV30; length: 16; D: NA; CDR3: CAWSQVIGQTNTEAFF; DNA: TGTGCCTGGAGCCAGGTTATAGGACAGACGAACACTGAAGCTTTCTTT
J: TRBJ2-1; size: NA; V: TRBV7-3; length: 17; D: NA; CDR3: CASSLTARGVFYNEQFF; DNA: TGTGCCAGCAGCTTAACCGCCAGGGGGGTTTTCTACAATGAGCAGTTCTTC
J: TRBJ2-1; size: NA; V: TRBV5-1; length: 15; D: TRBD2; CDR3: CASSLASGRVHEQFF; DNA: TGCGCCAGCAGCTTGGCTAGCGGGAGGGTACATGAGCAGTTCTTC
J: TRBJ2-5; size: NA; V: TRBV7-3; length: 13; D: TRBD1; CDR3: CASSLRDRETQYF; DNA: TGTGCCAGCAGCTTACGGGACAGGGAGACCCAGTACTTC
J: TRBJ1-2; size: NA; V: TRBV9; length: 20; D: TRBD1; CDR3: CASSSELSRDRSPSLDGYTF; DNA: TGTGCCAGCAGTTCTGAACTGAGCCGGGACAGGAGTCCCTCCCTCGATGGCTACACCTTC
J: TRBJ1-1; size: NA; V: TRBV7-9; length: 11; D: NA; CDR3: CASSLARGAFF; DNA: TGTGCCAGCAGCTTAGCCCGCGGAGCTTTCTTT
J: TRBJ1-3; size: NA; V: TRBV28; length: 18; D: NA; CDR3: CASRTGILGILSGNTIYF; DNA: TGTGCCAGCAGGACAGGTATCCTTGGAATCCTCTCTGGAAACACCATATATTTT
J: TRBJ2-1; size: NA; V: TRBV11-2; length: 13; D: NA; CDR3: CASSPGYANEQFF; DNA: TGTGCCAGCAGCCCCGGTTATGCCAATGAGCAGTTCTTC
J: TRBJ1-4; size: NA; V: TRBV18; length: 16; D: TRBD1; CDR3: CASSPFTGATNEKLFF; DNA: TGTGCCAGCTCACCTTTCACAGGGGCAACTAATGAAAAACTGTTTTTT
J: TRBJ2-7; size: NA; V: TRBV11-3; length: 15; D: NA; CDR3: CASSLRYGSSYEQYF; DNA: TGTGCCAGCAGCTTACGGTACGGTAGCTCCTACGAGCAGTACTTC
J: TRBJ1-1; size: NA; V: TRBV6-6; length: 14; D: NA; CDR3: CASGGQLVNTEAFF; DNA: TGTGCCAGCGGCGGGCAGCTGGTGAACACTGAAGCTTTCTTT
J: TRBJ2-5; size: once; V: TRBV7-3; length: 18; D: TRBD2; CDR3: CASSSYPLAGGSQETQYF; DNA: TGTGCCAGCAGCTCATACCCCCTAGCGGGAGGTTCACAAGAGACCCAGTACTTC
J: TRBJ1-3; size: NA; V: TRBV19; length: 15; D: NA; CDR3: CASSRGGMRGNTIYF; DNA: TGTGCCAGTAGTCGGGGGGGGATGCGCGGAAACACCATATATTTT
J: TRBJ2-3; size: few; V: TRBV25-1; length: 15; D: NA; CDR3: CASSEYKGDVETQYF; DNA: TGTGCCAGCAGTGAATATAAGGGAGATGTGGAAACGCAGTATTTT
J: TRBJ2-6; size: NA; V: TRBV9; length: 16; D: NA; CDR3: CASSVARASGANVLTF; DNA: TGTGCCAGCAGCGTAGCGAGGGCCTCTGGGGCCAACGTCCTGACTTTC
J: TRBJ2-7; size: NA; V: TRBV30; length: 13; D: TRBD2; CDR3: CAWSSRGDYEQYF; DNA: TGTGCCTGGAGCTCGCGGGGGGACTACGAGCAGTACTTC
J: TRBJ1-2; size: NA; V: TRBV18; length: 16; D: TRBD1; CDR3: CASSPRVGTVNYGYTF; DNA: TGTGCCAGCTCACCACGGGTCGGGACAGTTAACTATGGCTACACCTTC